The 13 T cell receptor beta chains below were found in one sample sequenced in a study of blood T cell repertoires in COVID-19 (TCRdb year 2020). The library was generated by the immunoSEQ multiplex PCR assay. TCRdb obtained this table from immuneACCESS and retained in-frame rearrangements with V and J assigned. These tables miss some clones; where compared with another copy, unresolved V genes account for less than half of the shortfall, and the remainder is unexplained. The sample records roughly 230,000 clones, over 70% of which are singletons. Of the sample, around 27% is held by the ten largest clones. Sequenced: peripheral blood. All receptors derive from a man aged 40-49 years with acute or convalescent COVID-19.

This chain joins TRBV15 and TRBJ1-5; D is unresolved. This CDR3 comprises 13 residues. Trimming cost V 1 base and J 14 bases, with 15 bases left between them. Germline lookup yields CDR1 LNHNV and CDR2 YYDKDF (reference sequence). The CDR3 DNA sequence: TGTGCCACCAGCAGAGGTGAAGGCTTACGGGAGCATTTT. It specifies CATSRGEGLREHF.

CDR3 loop: CASSHAGLPHGYTF. The CDR3 bases are TGTGCCAGCAGCCATGCAGGACTCCCTCATGGCTACACCTTC. This chain uses TRBV3-1 (or the pseudogene TRBV3-2) with TRBJ1-2; unclear D gene. V lost 3 bases and J lost 6, with 14 bases in between. This CDR3 comprises 14 residues. The germline gives CDR1 LGHDT, CDR2 YNNKEL (reference sequence).

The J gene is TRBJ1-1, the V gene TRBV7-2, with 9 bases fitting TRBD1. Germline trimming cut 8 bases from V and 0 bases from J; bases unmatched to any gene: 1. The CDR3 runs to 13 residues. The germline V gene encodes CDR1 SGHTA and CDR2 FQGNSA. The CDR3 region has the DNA TGTGCCAGCGGACAGGGGTTGAACACTGAAGCTTTCTTT. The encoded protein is CASGQGLNTEAFF.

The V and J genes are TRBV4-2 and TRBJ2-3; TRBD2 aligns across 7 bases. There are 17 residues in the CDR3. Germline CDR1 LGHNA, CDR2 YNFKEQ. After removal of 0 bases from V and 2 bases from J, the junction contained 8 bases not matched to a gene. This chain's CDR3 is CASSQETSSGNTDTQYF. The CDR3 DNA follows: TGTGCCAGCAGCCAAGAAACGTCTAGCGGAAACACAGATACGCAGTATTTT.

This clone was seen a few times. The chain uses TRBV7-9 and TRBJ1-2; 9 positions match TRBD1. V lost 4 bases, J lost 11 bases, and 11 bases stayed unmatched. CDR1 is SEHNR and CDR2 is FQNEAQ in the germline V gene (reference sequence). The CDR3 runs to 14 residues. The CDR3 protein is CASSSAGQGKVYTF. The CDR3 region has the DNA TGTGCCAGCAGCTCCGCCGGACAGGGGAAAGTTTACACCTTC.

Written as DNA, the CDR3 is TGTGCCAGCAGCTTTACTAGCGACACCGGGGAGCTGTTTTTT. Translated, it gives CASSFTSDTGELFF. V usage is TRBV11-2 and J usage is TRBJ2-2; TRBD2 matches 7 bases. Germline lookup yields CDR1 SGHAT and CDR2 FQNNGV. V was clipped by 3 bases and J by 3 bases; unmatched bases: 1. The CDR3 extends over 14 amino acids.

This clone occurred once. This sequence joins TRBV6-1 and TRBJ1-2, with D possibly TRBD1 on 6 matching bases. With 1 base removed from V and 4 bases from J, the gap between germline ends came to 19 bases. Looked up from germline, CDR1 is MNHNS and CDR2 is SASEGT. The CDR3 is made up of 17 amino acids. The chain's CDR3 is CASSEVGRGFTSYGYTF. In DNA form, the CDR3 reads TGTGCCAGCAGTGAAGTGGGCAGGGGATTTACCAGCTATGGCTACACCTTC.

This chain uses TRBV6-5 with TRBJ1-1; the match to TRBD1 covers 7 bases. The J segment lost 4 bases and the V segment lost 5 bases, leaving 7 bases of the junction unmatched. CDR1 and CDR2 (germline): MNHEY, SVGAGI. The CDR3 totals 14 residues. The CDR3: CASSTYRGGTEAFF. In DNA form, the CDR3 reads TGTGCCAGCAGTACCTACAGGGGAGGCACTGAAGCTTTCTTT.

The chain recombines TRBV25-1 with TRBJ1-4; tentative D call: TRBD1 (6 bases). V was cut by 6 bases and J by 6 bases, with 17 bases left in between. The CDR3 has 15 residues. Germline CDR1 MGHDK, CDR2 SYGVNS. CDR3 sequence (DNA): TGTGCCAGCAGAGCAGGGGAATGGGCCGATGAAAAACTGTTTTTT. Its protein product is CASRAGEWADEKLFF.

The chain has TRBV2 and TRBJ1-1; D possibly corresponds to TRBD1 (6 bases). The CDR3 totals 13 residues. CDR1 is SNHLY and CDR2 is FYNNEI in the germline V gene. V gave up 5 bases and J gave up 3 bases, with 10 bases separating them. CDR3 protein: CASSIRQDTEAFF. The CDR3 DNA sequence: TGTGCCAGCAGTATCAGACAGGACACTGAAGCTTTCTTT.

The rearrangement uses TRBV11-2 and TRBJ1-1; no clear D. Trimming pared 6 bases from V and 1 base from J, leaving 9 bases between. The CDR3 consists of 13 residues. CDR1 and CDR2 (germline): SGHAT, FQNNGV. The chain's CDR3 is CASSRERNTEAFF. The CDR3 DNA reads TGTGCCAGCAGTAGGGAGAGGAACACTGAAGCTTTCTTT.

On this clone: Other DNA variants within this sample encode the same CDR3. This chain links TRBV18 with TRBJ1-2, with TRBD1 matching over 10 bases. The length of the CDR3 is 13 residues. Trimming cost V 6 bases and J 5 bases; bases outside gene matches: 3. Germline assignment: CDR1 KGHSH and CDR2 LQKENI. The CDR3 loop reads CASSPGQGYGYTF. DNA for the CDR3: TGTGCCAGCTCCCCGGGACAGGGGTATGGCTACACCTTC.

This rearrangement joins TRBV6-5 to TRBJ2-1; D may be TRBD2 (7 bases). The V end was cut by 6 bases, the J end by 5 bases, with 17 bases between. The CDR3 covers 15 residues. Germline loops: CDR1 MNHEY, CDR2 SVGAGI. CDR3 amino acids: CASRTQGLADNEQFF. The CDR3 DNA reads TGTGCCAGCAGGACCCAGGGGCTAGCGGACAATGAGCAGTTCTTC.